One and the same sample provided the 9 T cell receptor beta chains below, sequenced in a study of blood T cell repertoires in COVID-19 (dated by TCRdb to 2020 to 2021). Receptors were amplified or captured by the immunoSEQ multiplex PCR assay. TCRdb stores this immuneACCESS table with in-frame sequences only. Part of the clones is absent; in the studies checked, under half of the shortfall reflects unresolved V genes, and no reason is known for the rest. The sample records just under 150,000 clones, over 65% of which are singletons. Roughly 4.4% of the sample is in the top ten clones. The specimen was peripheral blood. These receptors were obtained from a human donor in a cohort sampled during active COVID-19.

This clone was seen only once. The chain employs TRBV2 and TRBJ2-7, with D possibly being TRBD1 (6 bases). V was shortened by 4 bases and J by 2 bases, with 9 bases between the two germline ends. Per germline, CDR1 SNHLY and CDR2 FYNNEI. The CDR3 loop spans 13 amino acids. The CDR3 loop reads CASSAQGPYEQYV. The DNA of the CDR3 is TGTGCCAGCAGTGCACAGGGACCCTACGAGCAGTACGTC.

This sequence joins TRBV5-1 and TRBJ2-2, with TRBD2 as a possible D gene (6 bases). Trimming removed 0 bases at V and 5 bases at J, with 14 bases between. The CDR3 is made up of 16 amino acids. Germline assignment: CDR1 SGHRS and CDR2 YFSETQ. The CDR3 nucleotides are TGCGCCAGCAGCTTGGCCCCGGGACTCAATACCGGGGAGCTGTTTTTT. Amino acids: CASSLAPGLNTGELFF. The full variable domain, completed using reference TRBV5-1 and TRBJ2-2, is KAGVTQTPRYLIKTRGQQVTLSCSPISGHRSVSWYQQTPGQGLQFLFEYFSETQRNKGNFPGRFSGRQFSNSRSEMNVSTLELGDSALYLCASSLAPGLNTGELFFGEGSRLTVL.

The chain combines TRBV28 with TRBJ1-2; the D gene is possibly TRBD1 (5 bases). V was cut by 2 bases and J by 6 bases, with 13 bases left in between. The CDR3 is 14 residues long. Germline-derived CDR1 and CDR2 are MDHEN and SYDVKM. This CDR3 reads CASSLVNLQDGYTF. The DNA for the CDR3 is TGTGCCAGCAGTTTAGTGAACTTACAGGATGGCTACACCTTC.

The chain links TRBV19 to TRBJ1-6; D is uncertain. V was pared by 3 bases and J by 0 bases, with 9 bases between. This CDR3 has 16 amino acids. Per the germline V gene, CDR1 is LNHDA and CDR2 is SQIVND (reference sequence). The CDR3 DNA is TGTGCCAGTAGTATTTCGTGGAGCTCCTATAATTCACCCCTCCACTTT. Encoded protein: CASSISWSSYNSPLHF.

This clone turned up a few times. The CDR3 spells CASSQGTWDQPQHF. DNA of the CDR3: TGCGCCAGCAGCCAGGGGACATGGGATCAGCCCCAGCATTTT. The rearrangement uses TRBV4-1 and TRBJ1-5; a possible D gene is TRBD1 (6 bases). There are 14 residues in the CDR3. V was pared by 3 bases and J by 5 bases, with 11 bases between. CDR1 and CDR2 (germline): MGHRA, YSYEKL.

J is TRBJ2-7 and V is TRBV7-3; maybe TRBD2 (5 bases). This CDR3 region has 13 residues. The germline CDR1 and CDR2 sequences are SGHTA and FQGTGA. V was clipped by 2 bases and J by 5 bases, with 10 bases between them. CDR3 loop: CASSLGPEDEQYV. The CDR3 coding sequence is TGTGCCAGCAGCTTAGGGCCGGAGGACGAGCAGTACGTC.

The chain combines TRBV6-5 with TRBJ1-2, with 8 bases aligning to TRBD1. This CDR3 is built from 15 residues. CDR1 and CDR2 from the germline V gene are MNHEY and SVGAGI. The V gene end was trimmed by 5 bases and the J gene end by 4 bases; junction bases not matched to a gene: 9. CDR3 loop: CASSQGTGAIYGYTF. CDR3 nucleotide sequence: TGTGCCAGCAGTCAGGGGACAGGAGCGATCTATGGCTACACCTTC.

V and J are TRBV2 and TRBJ1-2, with 8 bases aligning to TRBD1. There are 12 residues in the CDR3. V lost 10 bases to trimming and J lost 7 bases; unmatched junction nucleotides: 8. Germline CDR1 reads SNHLY; CDR2 reads FYNNEI. In DNA form, the CDR3 reads TGTGCCATCCGGACAGGGCCCTTTGGCTACACCTTC. Protein sequence: CAIRTGPFGYTF.

This rearrangement joins TRBV28 to TRBJ2-3, with 12 positions matching TRBD2. The CDR3 runs to 16 residues. Per germline, CDR1 MDHEN and CDR2 SYDVKM. Trimming took 4 bases from V and 2 from J; bases not matched to a gene: 4. The CDR3 sequence is CASSYPSGGATDTQYF. CDR3 DNA sequence: TGTGCCAGCAGTTATCCTAGCGGGGGGGCCACAGATACGCAGTATTTT.